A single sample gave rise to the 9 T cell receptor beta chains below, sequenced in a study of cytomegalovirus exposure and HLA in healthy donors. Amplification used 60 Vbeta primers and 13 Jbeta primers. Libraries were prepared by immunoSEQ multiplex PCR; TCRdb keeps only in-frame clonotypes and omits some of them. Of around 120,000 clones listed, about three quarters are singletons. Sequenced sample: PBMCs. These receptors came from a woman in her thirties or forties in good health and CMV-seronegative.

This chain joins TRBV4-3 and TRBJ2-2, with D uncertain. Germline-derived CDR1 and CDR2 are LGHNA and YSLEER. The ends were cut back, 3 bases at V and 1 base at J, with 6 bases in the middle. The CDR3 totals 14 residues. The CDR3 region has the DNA TGCGCCAGCAGCCACGAACAGAACACCGGGGAGCTGTTTTTT. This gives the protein CASSHEQNTGELFF.

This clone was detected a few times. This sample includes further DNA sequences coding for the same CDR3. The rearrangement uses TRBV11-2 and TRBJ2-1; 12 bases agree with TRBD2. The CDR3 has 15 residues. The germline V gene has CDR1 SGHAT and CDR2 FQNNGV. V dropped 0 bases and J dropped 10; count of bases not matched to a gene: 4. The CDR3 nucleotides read TGTGCCAGCAGCTTAGAGGCTAGCGGGAGGGCGGAGCAGTTCTTC. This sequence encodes CASSLEASGRAEQFF.

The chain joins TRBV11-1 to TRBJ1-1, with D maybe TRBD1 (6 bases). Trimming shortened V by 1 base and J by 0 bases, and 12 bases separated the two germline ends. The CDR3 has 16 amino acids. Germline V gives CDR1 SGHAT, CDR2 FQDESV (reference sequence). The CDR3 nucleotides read TGTGCCAGCAGCTTAGGGGCAGGGGAATTGAACACTGAAGCTTTCTTT. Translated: CASSLGAGELNTEAFF.

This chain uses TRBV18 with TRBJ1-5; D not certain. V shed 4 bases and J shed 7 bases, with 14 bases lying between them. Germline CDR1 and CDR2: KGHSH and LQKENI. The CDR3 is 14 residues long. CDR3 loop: CASSRESAGQPQHF. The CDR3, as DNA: TGTGCCAGCTCACGGGAATCCGCGGGGCAGCCCCAGCATTTT.

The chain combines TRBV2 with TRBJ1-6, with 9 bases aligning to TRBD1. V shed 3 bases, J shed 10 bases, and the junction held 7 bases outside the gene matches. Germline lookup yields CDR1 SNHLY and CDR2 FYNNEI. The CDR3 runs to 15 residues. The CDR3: CASSERGTGLSPLHF. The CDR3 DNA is TGTGCCAGCAGTGAGAGGGGGACAGGGCTCTCACCCCTCCACTTT.

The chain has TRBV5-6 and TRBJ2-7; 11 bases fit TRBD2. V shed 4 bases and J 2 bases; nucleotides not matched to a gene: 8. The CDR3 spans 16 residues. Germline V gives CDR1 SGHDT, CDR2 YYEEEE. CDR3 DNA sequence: TGTGCCAGCAGCCCAGGGGTAGCGGGAGGGACCTACGAGCAGTACTTC. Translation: CASSPGVAGGTYEQYF.

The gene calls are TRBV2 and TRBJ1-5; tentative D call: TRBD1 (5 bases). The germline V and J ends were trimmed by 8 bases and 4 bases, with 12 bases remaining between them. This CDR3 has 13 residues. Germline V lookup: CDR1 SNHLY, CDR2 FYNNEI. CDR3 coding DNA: TGTGCCAGCGGCCGACAGCGAAATCAGCCCCAGCATTTT. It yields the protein CASGRQRNQPQHF.

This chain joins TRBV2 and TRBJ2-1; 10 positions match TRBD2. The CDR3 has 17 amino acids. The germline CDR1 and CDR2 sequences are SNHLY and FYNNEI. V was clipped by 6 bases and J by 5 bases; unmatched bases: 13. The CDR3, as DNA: TGTGCCAGCAGAATCAACCAGCCGGGACTAGCGAACAATGAGCAGTTCTTC. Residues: CASRINQPGLANNEQFF.

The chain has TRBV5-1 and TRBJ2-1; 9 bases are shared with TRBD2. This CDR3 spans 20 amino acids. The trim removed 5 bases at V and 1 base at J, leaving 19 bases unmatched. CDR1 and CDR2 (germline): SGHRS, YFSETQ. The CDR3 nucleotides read TGCGCCAGCAGGTACTTCCCGGGGCTAGCGGGGCCATTATCCTACAATGAGCAGTTCTTC. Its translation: CASRYFPGLAGPLSYNEQFF.